These T cell receptor beta chains were read from a single sample in a study of identical twins. MiXCR, run by TCRdb on the 5' RACE reads, gives a single entry per CDR3 protein. This repertoire shows some 1,700,000 distinct CDR3 sequences, about 30% found once; its top ten account for approximately 0.25%. Material for sequencing was cord blood. Receptor source: a newborn girl in good health. The CDR3 runs from the conserved cysteine through the conserved F or W. Each record gives: D gene, V gene, J gene, clone size, CDR3 DNA, CDR3 protein. The D gene is left open where the match is weak. Expanded clones get a size class; other rows say once, few or many, or leave the size out.

d_gene: NA; v_gene: TRBV20-1; j_gene: TRBJ2-5; abundance: few; CDR3nt: TGCAGTGCTAGCCGTAACCCTGGGGAGACCCAGTACTTC; CDR3aa: CSASRNPGETQYF
d_gene: NA; v_gene: TRBV7-6; j_gene: TRBJ2-5; abundance: NA; CDR3nt: TGTGCCAGCAGCTTAGCCGACTACCCGTACCAAGAGACCCAGTACTTC; CDR3aa: CASSLADYPYQETQYF
d_gene: TRBD2; v_gene: TRBV4-2; j_gene: TRBJ2-1; abundance: NA; CDR3nt: TGTGCCAGCAGCCAAGAAGGATGGACTAGCGGGTCGAGCTCCTACAATGAGCAGTTCTTC; CDR3aa: CASSQEGWTSGSSSYNEQFF
d_gene: NA; v_gene: TRBV6-6; j_gene: TRBJ2-3; abundance: few; CDR3nt: TGTGCCAGCCTTGGAGCGGTTAGCACAGATACGCAGTATTTT; CDR3aa: CASLGAVSTDTQYF
d_gene: NA; v_gene: TRBV7-2; j_gene: TRBJ2-5; abundance: few; CDR3nt: TGTGCCAGCAGCTTATCGTCGCAGGGGGAGACCCAGTACTTC; CDR3aa: CASSLSSQGETQYF
d_gene: TRBD2; v_gene: TRBV3-1; j_gene: TRBJ2-1; abundance: few; CDR3nt: TGTGCCAGCAGCCAGGATACGGGGGGGGAAAGGTTCTTC; CDR3aa: CASSQDTGGERFF
d_gene: NA; v_gene: TRBV24-1; j_gene: TRBJ2-3; abundance: NA; CDR3nt: TGTGCCACCAGTCCCAGCGGGAGCACAGATACGCAGTATTTT; CDR3aa: CATSPSGSTDTQYF
d_gene: NA; v_gene: TRBV9; j_gene: TRBJ1-2; abundance: few; CDR3nt: TGTGCCAGCAACGAAGGGGTACGGAGCTATGGCTACACCTTC; CDR3aa: CASNEGVRSYGYTF
d_gene: TRBD2; v_gene: TRBV4-1; j_gene: TRBJ2-1; abundance: NA; CDR3nt: TGCGCCAGCAGCCAACCAACTAGCGGGAGGCCCTACAATGAGCAGTTCTTC; CDR3aa: CASSQPTSGRPYNEQFF
d_gene: TRBD1; v_gene: TRBV20-1; j_gene: TRBJ1-1; abundance: NA; CDR3nt: TGCAGTGCTGTACAAACAGGGGACACTGAAGCTTTCTTT; CDR3aa: CSAVQTGDTEAFF
d_gene: NA; v_gene: TRBV12-3/TRBV12-4; j_gene: TRBJ2-7; abundance: NA; CDR3nt: TGTGCCAGCAGTTTAACCAGCGGAGCTAACTACGAGCAGTACTTC; CDR3aa: CASSLTSGANYEQYF
d_gene: NA; v_gene: TRBV7-2; j_gene: TRBJ1-1; abundance: NA; CDR3nt: TGTGCCAGCAGCTTAGTTTATAAGGGGGTCACTGAAGCTTTCTTT; CDR3aa: CASSLVYKGVTEAFF
d_gene: TRBD2; v_gene: TRBV12-3/TRBV12-4; j_gene: TRBJ2-3; abundance: NA; CDR3nt: TGTGCCAGCAGCGATACTAGCGGGGGACCCACAGATACGCAGTATTTT; CDR3aa: CASSDTSGGPTDTQYF
d_gene: NA; v_gene: TRBV20-1; j_gene: TRBJ1-6; abundance: few; CDR3nt: TGCAGTGCTACTGGGGCAGGTGATAATTCACCCCTCCACTTT; CDR3aa: CSATGAGDNSPLHF
d_gene: TRBD2; v_gene: TRBV10-3; j_gene: TRBJ2-7; abundance: few; CDR3nt: TGTGCCCCTCAACGGGCGGGGGGAGCGATAAGCTCCTACGAGCAGTACTTC; CDR3aa: CAPQRAGGAISSYEQYF
d_gene: NA; v_gene: TRBV6-1; j_gene: TRBJ1-2; abundance: few; CDR3nt: TGTGCCAGCAGTGAGAGTCTCGGTGTAAACTTGGATGGCTACACCTTC; CDR3aa: CASSESLGVNLDGYTF
d_gene: TRBD2; v_gene: TRBV7-2; j_gene: TRBJ2-7; abundance: NA; CDR3nt: TGTGCCAGCAGCTTAAGGTCTAGCGGGTTCTCCTACGAGCAGTACTTC; CDR3aa: CASSLRSSGFSYEQYF
d_gene: TRBD2; v_gene: TRBV6-6; j_gene: TRBJ2-3; abundance: NA; CDR3nt: TGTGCCAGCAGTCGGACTAGCGGGAGTCGGGATACGCAGTATTTT; CDR3aa: CASSRTSGSRDTQYF
d_gene: TRBD1; v_gene: TRBV10-3; j_gene: TRBJ1-5; abundance: few; CDR3nt: TGTGCCATCAGTGAGTCCACGGGGACAGGCAATCAGCCCCAGCATTTT; CDR3aa: CAISESTGTGNQPQHF
d_gene: TRBD1; v_gene: TRBV5-1; j_gene: TRBJ2-1; abundance: few; CDR3nt: TGCGCCAGCAGCTTGTGGGACAGGGAGCAGTTCTTC; CDR3aa: CASSLWDREQFF
d_gene: NA; v_gene: TRBV20-1; j_gene: TRBJ1-2; abundance: NA; CDR3nt: TGCAGTGCCGCCCCAGCCCACGGTCGGGGTGAAGGCTACACCTTC; CDR3aa: CSAAPAHGRGEGYTF
d_gene: NA; v_gene: TRBV5-8; j_gene: TRBJ2-1; abundance: NA; CDR3nt: TGTGCCACCACATGGGCAGGTCCCCTCTCCTACAATGAGCAGTTCTTC; CDR3aa: CATTWAGPLSYNEQFF
d_gene: NA; v_gene: TRBV10-3; j_gene: TRBJ2-2; abundance: NA; CDR3nt: TGTGCCATCAGTGAGCGGGCGAACACCGGGGAGCTGTTTTTT; CDR3aa: CAISERANTGELFF
d_gene: TRBD1; v_gene: TRBV6-5; j_gene: TRBJ2-3; abundance: NA; CDR3nt: TGTGCCAGCAGTTACACATACAACCCGACAGGGGATACGCAGTATTTT; CDR3aa: CASSYTYNPTGDTQYF
d_gene: NA; v_gene: TRBV5-1; j_gene: TRBJ2-7; abundance: NA; CDR3nt: TGCGCCAGCAGCTCGTCCGTTATGGGGGGCGTCGAGCAGTACTTT; CDR3aa: CASSSSVMGGVEQYF
d_gene: TRBD2; v_gene: TRBV20-1; j_gene: TRBJ2-3; abundance: NA; CDR3nt: TGCAGTGCGGGTTCGGGACTAGTGTCAGATACGCAGTATTTT; CDR3aa: CSAGSGLVSDTQYF
d_gene: TRBD1; v_gene: TRBV3-1; j_gene: TRBJ1-1; abundance: NA; CDR3nt: TGTGCCAGCAGCCAAGACGGTCAGGGGGCGGACACTGAAGCTTTCTTT; CDR3aa: CASSQDGQGADTEAFF
d_gene: TRBD1; v_gene: TRBV25-1; j_gene: TRBJ1-2; abundance: NA; CDR3nt: TGTGCCAGCAGTGAATTGGGACAGGGAGGTAACTATGGCTACACCTTC; CDR3aa: CASSELGQGGNYGYTF
d_gene: NA; v_gene: TRBV3-1; j_gene: TRBJ1-1; abundance: NA; CDR3nt: TGTGCCAGCAGCCAAGGTGAACGGGGGCGGGTGAACACTGAAGCTTTCTTT; CDR3aa: CASSQGERGRVNTEAFF
d_gene: TRBD2; v_gene: TRBV4-1; j_gene: TRBJ2-1; abundance: few; CDR3nt: TGCGCCAGCAGCCAAGTAGGTCTAGCGGGAGGGATCGGAGTTTCCTACAATGAGCAGTTCTTC; CDR3aa: CASSQVGLAGGIGVSYNEQFF
d_gene: TRBD2; v_gene: TRBV7-8; j_gene: TRBJ2-5; abundance: NA; CDR3nt: TGTGCCAGCAGCTTTCCCGGCGGGACTAGCGGGCAGACCCAGTACTTC; CDR3aa: CASSFPGGTSGQTQYF
d_gene: NA; v_gene: TRBV25-1; j_gene: TRBJ2-3; abundance: few; CDR3nt: TGTGCCAGCAGTGCAACGGATAGCGCTATCACAGATACGCAGTATTTT; CDR3aa: CASSATDSAITDTQYF
d_gene: TRBD1; v_gene: TRBV9; j_gene: TRBJ1-2; abundance: few; CDR3nt: TGTGCCAGCAGCGCCGGACAGGGGTTTAACTATGGCTACACCTTC; CDR3aa: CASSAGQGFNYGYTF
d_gene: TRBD2; v_gene: TRBV29-1; j_gene: TRBJ2-1; abundance: NA; CDR3nt: TGCAGCGTTGAACGGACTGCGGGGGGGCCAGGGAATGAGCAGTTCTTC; CDR3aa: CSVERTAGGPGNEQFF
d_gene: NA; v_gene: TRBV3-1; j_gene: TRBJ1-6; abundance: NA; CDR3nt: TGTGCCAGCAGCCTAACGATGGGGGGCAGAAATTCACCCCTCCACTTT; CDR3aa: CASSLTMGGRNSPLHF
d_gene: NA; v_gene: TRBV11-2; j_gene: TRBJ2-1; abundance: few; CDR3nt: TGTGCCAGCAGCTTAGGCCCCTCCGGAGATCACAATGAGCAGTTCTTC; CDR3aa: CASSLGPSGDHNEQFF
d_gene: NA; v_gene: TRBV7-2; j_gene: TRBJ1-5; abundance: few; CDR3nt: TGTGCCAGCAGCTTAGCGCGGTCGGATTATAGCAATCAGCCCCAGCATTTT; CDR3aa: CASSLARSDYSNQPQHF
d_gene: TRBD2; v_gene: TRBV20-1; j_gene: TRBJ2-7; abundance: few; CDR3nt: TGCAGTGCTAGAGACTTGACTAGCATCACTGAGCAGTACTTC; CDR3aa: CSARDLTSITEQYF
d_gene: NA; v_gene: TRBV20-1; j_gene: TRBJ1-2; abundance: NA; CDR3nt: TGCAGTGCTAGCTTAGACAGTCGGGGCGCCTATGGCTACACCTTC; CDR3aa: CSASLDSRGAYGYTF
d_gene: NA; v_gene: TRBV7-2; j_gene: TRBJ2-7; abundance: few; CDR3nt: TGTGCCAGCAGCTTAGCGAGCCTTAGCGGTTACGAGCAGTACTTC; CDR3aa: CASSLASLSGYEQYF
d_gene: TRBD1; v_gene: TRBV2; j_gene: TRBJ2-7; abundance: few; CDR3nt: TGTGCCAGCAGTGGCCCGGGACAGTCCTACGAGCAGTACTTC; CDR3aa: CASSGPGQSYEQYF
d_gene: TRBD1; v_gene: TRBV27; j_gene: TRBJ1-6; abundance: NA; CDR3nt: TGTGCCAGCAGCCTGGACAGGGGGCCCTATAATTCACCCCTCCACTTT; CDR3aa: CASSLDRGPYNSPLHF
d_gene: NA; v_gene: TRBV20-1; j_gene: TRBJ2-7; abundance: NA; CDR3nt: TGCAGTGCTAGAGATCCCCGTGGAAAAACCTACGAGCAGTACTTC; CDR3aa: CSARDPRGKTYEQYF
d_gene: NA; v_gene: TRBV20-1; j_gene: TRBJ2-7; abundance: few; CDR3nt: TGCAGTGCTACGACGGCTTCCTACGAGCAGTACTTC; CDR3aa: CSATTASYEQYF
d_gene: NA; v_gene: TRBV20-1; j_gene: TRBJ2-3; abundance: few; CDR3nt: TGCAGTGCTAGAGGCCCTTCCATAGCGGATCCTGGGGGTGATACGCAGTATTTT; CDR3aa: CSARGPSIADPGGDTQYF
d_gene: TRBD2; v_gene: TRBV20-1; j_gene: TRBJ2-1; abundance: few; CDR3nt: TGCAGTGCTACACTAGCGGGAGGTTCCTACAATGAGCAGTTCTTC; CDR3aa: CSATLAGGSYNEQFF